This section outlines one T cell receptor (beta chain) sequence together with its context. This specimen belongs to a study of blood T cell repertoires in COVID-19. Study summary: COVID-19 samples collected from the United States, Italy and Spain covered acute and convalescent phases. In each case, the material was cDNA or gDNA derived from T cells, B-cell-depleted T cells, or PBMCs.

Original processing notes: Scientists estimated how many nucleated cells there were by amplifying reference gene primers. Generated by immunoSEQ multiplex PCR, the TCRdb table keeps only in-frame clones and is missing some. V, J and clone size were drawn from that table, and D and trimming were deduced from the DNA. The data contain 90,000 to 100,000 clones, about 80% of them singletons. CDR1 MNHEY and CDR2 SVGEGT come from the germline V gene. Between the trimmed V and J ends, which lost 2 bases and 3 bases, there was a span of 12 bases. CDR3 size: 15 residues. This rearrangement joins TRBV6-2 or TRBV6-3 to TRBJ2-3; possible D gene TRBD2, 6 bases. Sequencing used peripheral blood. The receptor's source is a man between 60 and 70 years old with acute or convalescent COVID-19. CDR3 sequence: CASSYGGRETDTQYF. Here the CDR3 DNA reads TGTGCCAGCAGTTACGGGGGGAGAGAGACAGATACGCAGTATTTT.